A selection of T cell receptor beta chains follows, all from one sample in a study of T-cell memory formation after mild COVID-19. One entry per CDR3 protein results from TCRdb running MiXCR on the 5' RACE reads. The table has roughly 280,000 distinct CDR3 sequences, around 8% seen once. What was sequenced was PBMCs or a T cell subset sorted from them (not recorded which). The receptor source for this set is a man younger than 35 who had mild COVID-19 (a few samples of this study predate the infection). Cell type and time point are not known. Each CDR3 is given with its conserved first and last residue. Each record gives: J gene, clone size, V gene, D gene, CDR3 DNA, CDR3 protein. A D gene is named only where the DNA matches it firmly. Not every row has a clone size; where given, it reads once, few, many or a size class.

J gene: TRBJ2-7; clone size: many; V gene: TRBV11-1; D gene: .; CDR3 DNA: TGTGCCAGCAGCTTATCTCTCGAGCAGTACTTC; CDR3 protein: CASSLSLEQYF
J gene: TRBJ2-5; clone size: few; V gene: TRBV7-2; D gene: TRBD2; CDR3 DNA: TGTGCCAGCAGTCCCGGCGCGATCGGGGGGGCCGGCGAGACCCAGTACTTC; CDR3 protein: CASSPGAIGGAGETQYF
J gene: TRBJ2-2; clone size: many; V gene: TRBV12-3/TRBV12-4; D gene: .; CDR3 DNA: TGTGCCAGCAGTTTATTCGCCGGGGAGCTGTTTTTT; CDR3 protein: CASSLFAGELFF
J gene: TRBJ1-6; clone size: .; V gene: TRBV20-1; D gene: .; CDR3 DNA: TGCAGTGCTGCCGACAGTCTAAGCTCCTATAATTCACCCCTCCACTTT; CDR3 protein: CSAADSLSSYNSPLHF
J gene: TRBJ2-7; clone size: .; V gene: TRBV11-2; D gene: .; CDR3 DNA: TGTGCCAGCAGCTTAGATCCGCAGCCCTCCATCTACGAGCAGTACTTC; CDR3 protein: CASSLDPQPSIYEQYF
J gene: TRBJ2-7; clone size: .; V gene: TRBV6-1; D gene: .; CDR3 DNA: TGTGCCAGCAGTGAATGGCGGAGGCCCGAGCAGTACTTC; CDR3 protein: CASSEWRRPEQYF
J gene: TRBJ2-7; clone size: many; V gene: TRBV6-5; D gene: .; CDR3 DNA: TGTGCCAGCAGTTCCCGACAGGAGACCTACGAGCAGTACTTC; CDR3 protein: CASSSRQETYEQYF
J gene: TRBJ1-2; clone size: .; V gene: TRBV2; D gene: .; CDR3 DNA: TGTGCCAGCAGTGACCAGGGGACCAACTATGGCTACACCTTC; CDR3 protein: CASSDQGTNYGYTF
J gene: TRBJ1-2; clone size: few; V gene: TRBV7-9; D gene: TRBD1; CDR3 DNA: TGTGCCAGCAGATCAGCCGGGACAGATAAACGCTATGGCTACACCTTC; CDR3 protein: CASRSAGTDKRYGYTF
J gene: TRBJ2-5; clone size: many; V gene: TRBV6-5; D gene: .; CDR3 DNA: TGTGCCAGCAAGGGGTCGGGTTTCGAGACCCAGTACTTC; CDR3 protein: CASKGSGFETQYF
J gene: TRBJ2-6; clone size: .; V gene: TRBV20-1; D gene: .; CDR3 DNA: TGCAGTGCTAGGCCCGGGGGCTCTGGGGCCAACGTCCTGACTTTC; CDR3 protein: CSARPGGSGANVLTF
J gene: TRBJ1-5; clone size: few; V gene: TRBV20-1; D gene: .; CDR3 DNA: TGCAGTGCTACCGCGGCAGGTAATCAGCCCCAGCATTTT; CDR3 protein: CSATAAGNQPQHF
J gene: TRBJ1-1; clone size: .; V gene: TRBV28; D gene: .; CDR3 DNA: TGTGCCAGCAGTTTAGAGGGGGTACCTGGAGCTTTCTTT; CDR3 protein: CASSLEGVPGAFF
J gene: TRBJ1-5; clone size: few; V gene: TRBV12-3/TRBV12-4; D gene: .; CDR3 DNA: TGTGCCAGCAGTTTCGATCGCAATCAGCCCCAGCATTTT; CDR3 protein: CASSFDRNQPQHF
J gene: TRBJ2-2; clone size: many; V gene: TRBV5-4; D gene: TRBD2; CDR3 DNA: TGTGCCAGCAGCCAAGGACTAGCGGGGGGGCCTACCGGGGAGCTGTTTTTT; CDR3 protein: CASSQGLAGGPTGELFF
J gene: TRBJ2-1; clone size: few; V gene: TRBV4-3; D gene: .; CDR3 DNA: TGCGCCAGCAGCCAAGAACCAAAGTCGGATGAGCAGTTCTTC; CDR3 protein: CASSQEPKSDEQFF
J gene: TRBJ1-6; clone size: .; V gene: TRBV18; D gene: TRBD1; CDR3 DNA: TGTGCCAGCTCACTGCCGGGACAGGGGAATTCACCCCTCCACTTT; CDR3 protein: CASSLPGQGNSPLHF
J gene: TRBJ1-2; clone size: many; V gene: TRBV5-6; D gene: .; CDR3 DNA: TGTGCCAGCAGCTTGGAACTACACTTTCTGGGTGGCTACACCTTC; CDR3 protein: CASSLELHFLGGYTF
J gene: TRBJ2-1; clone size: .; V gene: TRBV5-1; D gene: TRBD1; CDR3 DNA: TGCGCCAGCAGCTTTGGCAGGGGGACGCCCAATGAGCAGTTCTTC; CDR3 protein: CASSFGRGTPNEQFF
J gene: TRBJ2-4; clone size: many; V gene: TRBV7-2; D gene: .; CDR3 DNA: TGTGCCAGCAGCCCGCACTCCGGGAATTCGGGCAAAAACATTCAGTACTTC; CDR3 protein: CASSPHSGNSGKNIQYF